This T cell receptor (beta chain) was identified in a study of blood T cells in healthy people across ages. About the research overall: Template switching recovered approximately one barcoded beta molecule for every two T cells. Study results and limitations: Unsorted PBMC material precluded a definitive naive versus antigen-experienced comparison. Older individuals had lower TCR beta diversity per million T cells (the decline was roughly linear).

Germline CDR1 MNHNS, CDR2 SASEGT. The CDR3 is 12 residues long. Trimming shortened V by 6 bases and J by 4 bases, and 9 bases separated the two germline ends. Next came a second PCR, run for about 6 to 12 cycles, which used a sample-barcoded 5' primer along with a J-beta primer mix. A tag from a template-switch adaptor with 12 random nucleotides marked each cDNA molecule. MiXCR, run by TCRdb on the 5' RACE reads, gives a single entry per CDR3 protein. The sample shows 1.6 million or so distinct CDR3 sequences, about 32% of them seen only once. This clonotype was picked up a small number of times. Its antigen is as yet unknown.

The sequence came from a woman in her twenties or thirties in good health. The gene calls are TRBV6-1 and TRBJ1-2; D uncertain. Source material: blood. CDR3: CASSADTYGYTF. Here the CDR3 DNA reads TGTGCCAGCAGCGCTGACACCTATGGCTACACCTTC.